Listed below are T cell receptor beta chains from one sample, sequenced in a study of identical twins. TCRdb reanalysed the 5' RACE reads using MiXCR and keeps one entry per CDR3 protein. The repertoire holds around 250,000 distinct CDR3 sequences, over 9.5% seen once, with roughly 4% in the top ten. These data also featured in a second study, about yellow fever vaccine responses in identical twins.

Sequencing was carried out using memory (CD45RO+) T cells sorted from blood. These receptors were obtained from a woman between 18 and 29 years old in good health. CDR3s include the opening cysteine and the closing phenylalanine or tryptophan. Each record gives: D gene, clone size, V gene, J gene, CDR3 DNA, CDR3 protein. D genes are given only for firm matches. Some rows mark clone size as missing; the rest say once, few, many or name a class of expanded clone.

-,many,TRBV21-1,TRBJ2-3,TGTGCCAGCAGCAAACCAGAGCGGGAGACGGTCACAGATACGCAGTATTTT,CASSKPERETVTDTQYF
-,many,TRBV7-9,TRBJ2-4,TGTGCCAGCAGCTTGGGATCAGGGGAAGGGAACATTCAGTACTTC,CASSLGSGEGNIQYF
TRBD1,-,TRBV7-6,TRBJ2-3,TGTGCCAGCAGCGTTGGAGAAACAGGGGGCACAGATACGCAGTATTTT,CASSVGETGGTDTQYF
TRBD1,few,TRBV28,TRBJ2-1,TGTGCCAGCAGTGCCGGACAGGGGGGTTACAATGAGCAGTTCTTC,CASSAGQGGYNEQFF
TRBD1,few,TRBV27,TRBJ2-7,TGTGCCAGCGCCAGACAGGGTAGCTCCTACGAGCAGTACTTC,CASARQGSSYEQYF
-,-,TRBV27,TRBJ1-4,TGTGCCAGCAGTTTCCTAGGAGCGACTAATGAAAAACTGTTTTTT,CASSFLGATNEKLFF
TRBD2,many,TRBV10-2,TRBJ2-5,TGCGCCAGCAGCAGGGTAGCGGGGGCGCAAGAGACCCAGTACTTC,CASSRVAGAQETQYF
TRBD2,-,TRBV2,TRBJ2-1,TGTGCCAGCAGTGATTGGGGACTAGCTGGGAGTGAGCAGTTCTTC,CASSDWGLAGSEQFF
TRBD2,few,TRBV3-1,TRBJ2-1,TGTGCCAGCAGCCAAGGTTCTGCGGGAGATAATGAGCAGTTCTTC,CASSQGSAGDNEQFF
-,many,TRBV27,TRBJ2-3,TGTGCCAGCAGTCTGAGAAAAAATACAGATACGCAGTATTTT,CASSLRKNTDTQYF
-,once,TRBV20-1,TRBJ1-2,TGCAGTGCTAGAAATTGGCGGGGAGCGGGGAATGGCTACACCTTC,CSARNWRGAGNGYTF
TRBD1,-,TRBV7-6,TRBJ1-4,TGTGCCAGCAGCTTTGAGACAGGGATTGCAACTAATGAAAAACTGTTTTTT,CASSFETGIATNEKLFF
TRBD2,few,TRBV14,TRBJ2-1,TGTGCCAGCAGCCAAGATCCGCGGACTAGCGTTAGTGAGCAGTTCTTC,CASSQDPRTSVSEQFF
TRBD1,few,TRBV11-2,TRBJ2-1,TGTGCCAGCAGTCGCCTCACCCCGGGACAGGTTAGATTCAATGAGCAGTTCTTC,CASSRLTPGQVRFNEQFF
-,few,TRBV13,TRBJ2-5,TGTGCCAGCAGTCCCGGGACACCAGGGACCCAGTACTTC,CASSPGTPGTQYF
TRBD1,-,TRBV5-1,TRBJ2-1,TGCGCCAGCGGACAGGGTTACAATGAGCAGTTCTTC,CASGQGYNEQFF
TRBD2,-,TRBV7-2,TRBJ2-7,TGTGCCAGCAGCCCCGCCAGCGGTGCGGGAGCCTACGAGCAGTACTTC,CASSPASGAGAYEQYF
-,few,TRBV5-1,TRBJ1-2,TGCGCCAGCAGCTTGGAAGGGTTGACCTATGGCTACACCTTC,CASSLEGLTYGYTF
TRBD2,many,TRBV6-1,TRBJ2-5,TGTGCCAGCAGTAGCGGGAGAAATCAAGAGACCCAGTACTTC,CASSSGRNQETQYF
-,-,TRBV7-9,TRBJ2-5,TGTGCCAGCAGCCAGAGCGCAGGGGGAGGGGAGACCCAGTACTTC,CASSQSAGGGETQYF
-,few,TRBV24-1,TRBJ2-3,TGTGCCACCAGTGATCCCAGGGACACTTCTAGCACAGATACGCAGTATTTT,CATSDPRDTSSTDTQYF
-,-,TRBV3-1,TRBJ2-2,TGTGCCAGCAGCCAAGATCGGCTAGAGGTCACCGGGGAGCTGTTTTTT,CASSQDRLEVTGELFF
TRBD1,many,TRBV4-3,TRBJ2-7,TGCGCCAGCAGCCAAGACCACAGGGGTTCCTACGAGCAGTACTTC,CASSQDHRGSYEQYF
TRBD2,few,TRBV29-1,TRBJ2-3,TGCAGCGTCTCTAGCGGGGGGGCCGATACGCAGTATTTT,CSVSSGGADTQYF
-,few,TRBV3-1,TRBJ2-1,TGTGCCAGCAGCCGCTCCTACACCCGTGGGGGCAGAGATGAGCAGTTCTTC,CASSRSYTRGGRDEQFF
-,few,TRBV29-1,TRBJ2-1,TGCAGCGTTGACCCTAACTACAATGAGCAGTTCTTC,CSVDPNYNEQFF
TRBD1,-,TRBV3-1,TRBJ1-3,TGTGCCAGCAGCCCGGTCGGGACAGCTGGAAACACCATATATTTT,CASSPVGTAGNTIYF
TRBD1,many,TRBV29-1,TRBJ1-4,TGCAGCGTGCAAAGGACAGGGGGCGGAAGGGAAAAACTGTTTTTT,CSVQRTGGGREKLFF
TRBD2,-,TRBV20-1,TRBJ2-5,TGCAGTGCGCCATCTAAGCGGGAGGGTGAGACCCAGTACTTC,CSAPSKREGETQYF
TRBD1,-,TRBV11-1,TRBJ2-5,TGTGCCAGCAGAAAGGACAGGGTGGGGACCCAGTACTTC,CASRKDRVGTQYF
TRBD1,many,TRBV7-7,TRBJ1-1,TGTGCTAGCAGCTTAGCGGATCCGGGACAGGGGTTCCCTGAAGCTTTCTTT,CASSLADPGQGFPEAFF
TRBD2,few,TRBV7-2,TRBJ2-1,TGTGCCAGCAGCTTAGGAGCGGGAAGTCAGTATGAGCAGTTCTTC,CASSLGAGSQYEQFF
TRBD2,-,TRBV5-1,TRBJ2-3,TGCGCCAGCAGCCCGACTAGCACTTTTTTGGATACGCAGTATTTT,CASSPTSTFLDTQYF
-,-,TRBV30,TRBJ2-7,TGTGCCTGGAGGGACGGTGGCGAGCAGTACTTC,CAWRDGGEQYF
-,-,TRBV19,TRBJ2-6,TGTGCCAGTAGTATGAAAGGCACTCACTCTGGGGCCAACGTCCTGACTTTC,CASSMKGTHSGANVLTF
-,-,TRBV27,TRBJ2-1,TGTGCCAGCAGTTTCGCTAGCTCTAATGAGCAGTTCTTC,CASSFASSNEQFF
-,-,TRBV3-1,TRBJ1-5,TGTGCCAGCAGCGCCACGGGTAGGGCCCATCAGCCCCAGCATTTT,CASSATGRAHQPQHF
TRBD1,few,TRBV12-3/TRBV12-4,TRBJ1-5,TGTGCCAGCAGCGGTGGGACAGGGAATCAGCCCCAGCATTTT,CASSGGTGNQPQHF
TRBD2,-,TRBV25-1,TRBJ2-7,TGTGCCAGCAGTCGGGGCGGGGGAGCCTACGAGCAGTACTTC,CASSRGGGAYEQYF
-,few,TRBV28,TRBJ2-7,TGTGCCAGCAGGCCCGGGAGGGGGCGAGGCTCCTACGAGCAGTACTTC,CASRPGRGRGSYEQYF
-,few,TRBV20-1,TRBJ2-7,TGCAGTGCAAAGCGGGCGGGGGCGTCTAGAGAGCAGTACTTC,CSAKRAGASREQYF
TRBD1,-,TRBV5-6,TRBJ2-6,TGTGCCAGCAGCTTGCCAGGGGGCGCTGGGGCCAACGTCCTGACTTTC,CASSLPGGAGANVLTF
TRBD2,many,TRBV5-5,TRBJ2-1,TGTGCCAGCAGTTCAAATTGGGGGGGAAACTACAATGAGCAGTTCTTC,CASSSNWGGNYNEQFF
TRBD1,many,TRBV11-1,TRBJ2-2,TGTGCCAGCAGCTTTGACAGGGGAACGGGGAACACCGGGGAGCTGTTTTTT,CASSFDRGTGNTGELFF
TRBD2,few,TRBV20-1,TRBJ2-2,TGCAGTGCAAGAGTGCGGGGGGCAGTCGGGGAGCTGTTTTTT,CSARVRGAVGELFF
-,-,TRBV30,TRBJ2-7,TGTGCCTGGAGTTCAGGGATAACCTACGAGCAGTACTTC,CAWSSGITYEQYF
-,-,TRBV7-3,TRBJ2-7,TGTGCCAGCAGCTTAACGGAGCGGGTGCAGTACTTC,CASSLTERVQYF
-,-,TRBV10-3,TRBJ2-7,TGTGCCATTCGAGTGGACCTAAGCTCCTACGAGCAGTACTTC,CAIRVDLSSYEQYF
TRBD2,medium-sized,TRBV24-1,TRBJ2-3,TGTGCCACCAGTGACCTTAGCGGGGACACAGATACGCAGTATTTT,CATSDLSGDTDTQYF
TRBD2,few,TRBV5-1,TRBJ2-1,TGCGCCAGCAGGCAAACTAGCGGGAGTAACAATGAGCAGTTCTTC,CASRQTSGSNNEQFF
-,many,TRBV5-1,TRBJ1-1,TGCGCCAGCAGTGAGAGTATGGCTGAAGCTTTCTTT,CASSESMAEAFF
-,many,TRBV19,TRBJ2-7,TGTGCCAGTAGTAGCCAGGGGATCTCCTACGAGCAGTACTTC,CASSSQGISYEQYF
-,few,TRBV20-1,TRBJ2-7,TGCAGTGCTCCGCAGACACACTACGAGCAGTACTTC,CSAPQTHYEQYF
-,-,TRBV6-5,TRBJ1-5,TGTGCCAGCAGTTACTCGAGTTGGAATCAGCCCCAGCATTTT,CASSYSSWNQPQHF
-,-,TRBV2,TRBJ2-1,TGTGCCAGCAGTACTAGCCACAATGAGCAGTTCTTC,CASSTSHNEQFF